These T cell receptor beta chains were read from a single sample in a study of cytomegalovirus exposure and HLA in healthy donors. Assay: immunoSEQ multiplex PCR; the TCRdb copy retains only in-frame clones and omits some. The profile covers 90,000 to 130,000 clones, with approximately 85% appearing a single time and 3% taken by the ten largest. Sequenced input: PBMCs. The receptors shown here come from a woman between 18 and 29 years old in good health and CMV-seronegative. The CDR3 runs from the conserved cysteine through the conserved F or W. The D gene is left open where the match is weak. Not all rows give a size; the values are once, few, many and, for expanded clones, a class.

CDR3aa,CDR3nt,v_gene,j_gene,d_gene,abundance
CASSGTSGGYEQYF,TGTGCCAGCAGCGGGACTAGCGGGGGCTACGAGCAGTACTTC,TRBV7-9,TRBJ2-7,TRBD2,-
CASSLDLTQGEIVYGYTF,TGTGCCAGCAGCTTAGATCTGACCCAGGGGGAGATCGTTTATGGCTACACCTTC,TRBV11-2,TRBJ1-2,TRBD1,-
CASSFGDQETQYF,TGTGCCAGCAGCTTCGGGGACCAAGAGACCCAGTACTTC,TRBV7-2,TRBJ2-5,-,-
CASSYSRGGTDTQYF,TGTGCCAGCAGCTATTCCAGGGGAGGCACAGATACGCAGTATTTT,TRBV27,TRBJ2-3,-,-
CASSSGRTGGNTGELFF,TGTGCCAGCAGCTCGGGTCGGACAGGGGGCAACACCGGGGAGCTGTTTTTT,TRBV7-6,TRBJ2-2,TRBD1,-
CASSLGSQNYEQYF,TGTGCCAGCAGCTTAGGGTCCCAGAACTACGAGCAGTACTTC,TRBV7-9,TRBJ2-7,-,-
CASSLGGIEQFF,TGTGCCAGCAGCTTGGGAGGGATTGAGCAGTTCTTC,TRBV5-6,TRBJ2-1,-,-
CASMESYNSPLHF,TGTGCCAGCATGGAGTCCTATAATTCACCCCTCCACTTT,TRBV6-1,TRBJ1-6,-,many
CASSLDGNQPQHF,TGTGCCAGCAGTTTAGACGGGAATCAGCCCCAGCATTTT,TRBV28,TRBJ1-5,-,-
CASSLGQLKSYEQYF,TGTGCCAGCAGCTTGGGGCAGCTCAAATCCTACGAGCAGTACTTC,TRBV7-8,TRBJ2-7,-,many
CASSLFGRNRGSYEQYF,TGTGCCAGCAGTTTATTCGGGCGGAACAGGGGTTCCTACGAGCAGTACTTC,TRBV27,TRBJ2-7,TRBD1,-
CASRSGLSFNYGYTF,TGTGCCAGTAGGTCAGGGCTTTCTTTCAACTATGGCTACACCTTC,TRBV19,TRBJ1-2,-,-
CASSLPGTEPKEQYF,TGTGCCAGCAGCTTACCCGGGACAGAGCCGAAAGAGCAGTACTTC,TRBV7-9,TRBJ2-7,TRBD1,-
CASSQGFDEQYF,TGTGCCAGCAGTCAGGGTTTCGACGAGCAGTACTTC,TRBV25-1,TRBJ2-7,-,-
CASSEDGNTEAFF,TGTGCCAGCAGCGAGGATGGGAACACTGAAGCTTTCTTT,TRBV7-9,TRBJ1-1,-,-
CASQLGQGTGANVLTF,TGCGCCAGCCAACTGGGACAGGGGACTGGGGCCAACGTCCTGACTTTC,TRBV23-1,TRBJ2-6,TRBD1,-
CAWSWTGGETQYF,TGTGCCTGGAGTTGGACAGGGGGAGAGACCCAGTACTTC,TRBV30,TRBJ2-5,TRBD1,-
CASSPGDSNQPQHF,TGTGCCAGCAGTCCCGGAGATAGCAATCAGCCCCAGCATTTT,TRBV6-5,TRBJ1-5,-,-
CASSEARYQETQYF,TGTGCCAGCAGTGAAGCGAGGTACCAAGAGACCCAGTACTTC,TRBV2,TRBJ2-5,-,-
CASSLGDRASEAFF,TGTGCCAGCAGCTTAGGGGACAGGGCCTCGGAAGCTTTCTTT,TRBV7-9,TRBJ1-1,TRBD1,-
CSVGEQGASNEKLFF,TGCAGCGTTGGGGAACAGGGGGCGTCTAATGAAAAACTGTTTTTT,TRBV29-1,TRBJ1-4,TRBD1,-
CASSPGQSSYEQYF,TGTGCCAGCAGTCCCGGACAGAGCTCCTACGAGCAGTACTTC,TRBV27,TRBJ2-7,-,-
CASSWGLRQEQYF,TGTGCCAGCAGCTGGGGACTCCGCCAAGAGCAGTACTTC,TRBV7-2,TRBJ2-7,-,few
CASSAEGTEAFF,TGCGCCAGCAGTGCCGAGGGTACTGAAGCTTTCTTT,TRBV10-1,TRBJ1-1,-,few
CASSIALRTDYEQYF,TGTGCCAGTAGTATAGCCCTGAGGACAGACTACGAGCAGTACTTC,TRBV19,TRBJ2-7,-,few
CASSDLKSGYTGELFF,TGTGCCAGCAGTGATTTAAAGTCGGGGTACACCGGGGAGCTGTTTTTT,TRBV25-1,TRBJ2-2,-,-
CASSEDGRGGWETQYF,TGTGCCAGCAGTGAAGATGGGCGGGGGGGCTGGGAGACCCAGTACTTC,TRBV2,TRBJ2-5,TRBD2,-
CSVAGGGYEQYF,TGCAGCGTTGCGGGGGGCGGGTACGAGCAGTACTTC,TRBV29-1,TRBJ2-7,-,-
CASSLRVNQPQHF,TGTGCCAGCAGCCTCAGGGTTAATCAGCCCCAGCATTTT,TRBV28,TRBJ1-5,-,-
CASSYRRDRGLTEAFF,TGCGCCAGCAGCTACCGCCGGGACAGGGGGCTCACTGAAGCTTTCTTT,TRBV10-1,TRBJ1-1,TRBD1,-
CASSSPLAGGITDTQYF,TGTGCCAGCAGTTCCCCCTTAGCGGGGGGGATAACAGATACGCAGTATTTT,TRBV27,TRBJ2-3,TRBD2,-
CASSSPRDTEAFF,TGTGCCAGCAGTTCCCCGAGGGACACTGAAGCTTTCTTT,TRBV28,TRBJ1-1,-,-
CASSIWGGNTEAFF,TGCGCCAGCAGCATCTGGGGGGGGAACACTGAAGCTTTCTTT,TRBV5-1,TRBJ1-1,-,-
CAWRLASREQFF,TGTGCCTGGCGGCTAGCGTCGAGGGAGCAGTTCTTC,TRBV30,TRBJ2-1,-,-
CASSLDFLTDTQYF,TGCGCCAGCAGCTTGGACTTCCTCACAGATACGCAGTATTTT,TRBV5-1,TRBJ2-3,-,few
CASSPPLAGGPSTDTQYF,TGTGCCAGCAGCCCCCCCCTAGCGGGGGGACCTAGCACAGATACGCAGTATTTT,TRBV5-4,TRBJ2-3,TRBD2,-
CASSYSGERGNEQFF,TGTGCCAGCAGCTATAGCGGGGAGAGGGGGAATGAGCAGTTCTTC,TRBV6-5,TRBJ2-1,TRBD2,-
CASSGAGPNYGYTF,TGTGCCAGCAGTGGGGCAGGCCCGAACTATGGCTACACCTTC,TRBV2,TRBJ1-2,-,-
CASSELAGGPGELFF,TGTGCCAGCAGTGAACTAGCGGGGGGGCCCGGGGAGCTGTTTTTT,TRBV6-1,TRBJ2-2,TRBD2,-
CASSLDRVTDTQYF,TGTGCCAGCTCATTGGACAGGGTTACAGATACGCAGTATTTT,TRBV18,TRBJ2-3,TRBD1,-
CASSLSMGAGYGYTF,TGTGCCAGCAGTTTATCGATGGGGGCGGGCTATGGCTACACCTTC,TRBV27,TRBJ1-2,-,-
CSVGTGGYNEQFF,TGCAGCGTGGGGACAGGGGGCTACAATGAGCAGTTCTTC,TRBV29-1,TRBJ2-1,TRBD1,-
CASSKELRPGGSNEQFF,TGTGCCAGCAGCAAAGAGCTAAGGCCAGGAGGGAGCAATGAGCAGTTCTTC,TRBV21-1,TRBJ2-1,-,once
CASSLPGEGASPLHF,TGTGCCAGCAGTTTACCGGGCGAGGGGGCTTCACCCCTCCACTTT,TRBV27,TRBJ1-6,TRBD1,few
CARRIDRDNTEAFF,TGTGCCAGAAGGATCGACAGGGACAACACTGAAGCTTTCTTT,TRBV5-3,TRBJ1-1,TRBD1,-
CASSPSTGSDTQYF,TGTGCCAGCTCACCTTCCACAGGGTCAGATACGCAGTATTTT,TRBV18,TRBJ2-3,-,-
CAWREGGFPYYGYTF,TGTGCCTGGAGGGAGGGAGGCTTCCCCTACTATGGCTACACCTTC,TRBV30,TRBJ1-2,-,-
CAWSVRLAGGVYNEQFF,TGTGCCTGGAGTGTACGACTAGCGGGGGGGGTATACAATGAGCAGTTCTTC,TRBV30,TRBJ2-1,TRBD2,-
CASSRRQGDLEDQPQHF,TGTGCCAGCAGTAGGAGACAGGGGGACCTCGAGGATCAGCCCCAGCATTTT,TRBV28,TRBJ1-5,TRBD1,-